A selection of T cell receptor beta chains follows, all from one sample in a study of blood T cell repertoires in COVID-19. Generated by immunoSEQ multiplex PCR, the TCRdb table keeps only in-frame clones and is missing some. The sample has about 270,000 clones; approximately 91% are singletons. The sample comprised PBMCs or T cells enriched from blood (not recorded which). These receptor sequences come from a woman aged 40 to 50 with acute COVID-19. The CDR3 runs from the conserved cysteine through the conserved F or W. A D gene is named only where the DNA matches it firmly. The size entry is marked missing in some rows and otherwise reads once, few, many or a size class.

>TRBV30|TRBJ1-4|.|.
TGTGCCTGGAGTCCAAAGGTTCCAGGGTATAGTGAAAAACTGTTTTTT
CAWSPKVPGYSEKLFF
>TRBV18|TRBJ2-6|.|.
TGTGCCAGCTCCCTCACTGGTTCTGGGGCCAACGTCCTGACTTTC
CASSLTGSGANVLTF
>TRBV7-2|TRBJ2-4|.|.
TGTGCCAGCAGCGCACCTCCGGGACACAAAAAAAACATTCAGTACTTC
CASSAPPGHKKNIQYF
>TRBV7-3|TRBJ2-2|TRBD2|.
TGTGCCACCAAGACTTGGACTAGCGAGGACGGGGAGCTGTTTTTT
CATKTWTSEDGELFF
>TRBV7-2|TRBJ1-5|.|.
TGTGCCAGCAGCAATGTCTTAGGAGGGGTTCAGCCCCAGCATTTT
CASSNVLGGVQPQHF
>TRBV7-6|TRBJ2-7|TRBD1|.
TGTGCCAGCAGCCCAGGGACAGGGGCGGTTGGAGTGCAGTACTTC
CASSPGTGAVGVQYF
>TRBV29-1|TRBJ2-1|.|.
TGCAGCGTTGAAACACACCACCGCCATGAGCAGTTCTTC
CSVETHHRHEQFF
>TRBV10-3|TRBJ2-7|TRBD2|.
TGTGCCATCAGTGAGAGGGGCAGGACTAGCGGGACATCCCCCTACGAGCAGTACTTC
CAISERGRTSGTSPYEQYF
>TRBV9|TRBJ2-1|TRBD1|.
TGTGCCAGCAGCCCAGGGACAGGGAATACCTACAATGAGCAGTTCTTC
CASSPGTGNTYNEQFF
>TRBV24-1|TRBJ2-1|TRBD2|.
TGTGCCACCAGTGATCCCCTAGCGGGAGGACGAAATGAGCAGTTCTTC
CATSDPLAGGRNEQFF
>TRBV2|TRBJ1-6|.|.
TGTGCCAGCACCCGACAGCTTAATTCACCCCTCCACTTT
CASTRQLNSPLHF
>TRBV7-9|TRBJ2-7|.|.
TGTGCCAGCAGCCCCCTTCGCGAGCAGTACTTC
CASSPLREQYF
>TRBV2|TRBJ2-7|.|.
TGTGCCAGCAGTCCCGGGACTGTCTACGAGCAGTACTTC
CASSPGTVYEQYF
>TRBV5-4|TRBJ2-3|TRBD1|.
TGTGCCTCGGGACAGGGGGGAGGAAGCACAGATACGCAGTATTTT
CASGQGGGSTDTQYF
>TRBV6-5|TRBJ2-4|.|.
TGTGCCAGCAGTCGCTCAAGGAGTGAAAACATTCAGTACTTC
CASSRSRSENIQYF
>TRBV21-1|TRBJ2-1|.|few
TGTGCCAGCGACCCCCCCGGGTTTTTTTTCCTCGAGCAGTTCTTC
CASDPPGFFFLEQFF
>TRBV24-1|TRBJ1-5|TRBD1|.
TGTGCCACCAGTGAAGCGGGACAGGGAAGCAATCAGCCCCAGCATTTT
CATSEAGQGSNQPQHF
>TRBV7-3|TRBJ2-1|.|.
TGTGCCAGCAGCTTACTGGGCCTAGCCTCCTACAATGAGCAGTTCTTC
CASSLLGLASYNEQFF
>TRBV25-1|TRBJ2-3|.|.
TGTGCCAGCAGTGAATTGGGGGGTTTCGTCACGCAGTATTTT
CASSELGGFVTQYF
>TRBV3-1/TRBV3-2|TRBJ1-5|.|.
TGTGCCAGCAGTCCTTATAGGGGTGATCAGCCCCAGCATTTT
CASSPYRGDQPQHF
>TRBV6-5|TRBJ1-1|.|.
TGTGCCAGCCGACTGGGAGCTGAAGCTTTCTTT
CASRLGAEAFF
>TRBV19|TRBJ2-1|TRBD2|.
TGTGCCAGTAGTACCGGACTAGCGGGGATCCATGAGCAGTTCTTC
CASSTGLAGIHEQFF
>TRBV28|TRBJ2-1|.|few
TGTGCCAGCAACAGGGACTACAATGAGCAGTTCTTC
CASNRDYNEQFF
>TRBV5-5|TRBJ1-1|.|.
TGTGCCAGCAGCTTGGGAGTCAGCGAGTTAAGGACTGAAGCTTTCTTT
CASSLGVSELRTEAFF
>TRBV24-1|TRBJ1-2|TRBD1|.
TGTGCCACCAGTGATAATACCGGGACAGGGGGTCTATTTGGCTACACCTTC
CATSDNTGTGGLFGYTF
>TRBV5-8|TRBJ2-6|.|.
TGTGCCAGCAGCACGAGGTCCTCTGGGGCCAACGTCCTGACTTTC
CASSTRSSGANVLTF
>TRBV9|TRBJ2-7|.|.
TGTGCCAGCAGCGCGCGCGGGACGACCTACGAGCAGTACTTC
CASSARGTTYEQYF
>TRBV5-4|TRBJ1-1|.|.
TGTGCCAGCAGCTTGGCAGGTTCGCCGAACACTGAAGCTTTCTTT
CASSLAGSPNTEAFF
>TRBV30|TRBJ2-7|TRBD2|.
TGTGCCTGGAGCTCGGATAGCGGGAGCATAAACGAGCAGTACTTC
CAWSSDSGSINEQYF
>TRBV3-1/TRBV3-2|TRBJ1-2|.|.
TGTGCCAGCAGCCAACCTAATTTTGGCTACACCTTC
CASSQPNFGYTF
>TRBV6-6|TRBJ2-3|TRBD2|.
TGTGCCAGCAGTTATGGTGGGGGGGTTGGCACAGATACGCAGTATTTT
CASSYGGGVGTDTQYF
>TRBV7-3|TRBJ1-6|.|.
TGTGCCAGCAGCTCGGGGGGCTCCTATAATTCACCCCTCCACTTT
CASSSGGSYNSPLHF
>TRBV9|TRBJ2-2|TRBD2|.
TGTGCCAGCAGCCCCCGAGAGGGGCTAGCGGAAGCGAACACCGGGGAGCTGTTTTTT
CASSPREGLAEANTGELFF
>TRBV7-9|TRBJ2-5|.|.
TGTGCCAGCAGCTTAGGGGACTTCCCAGAAGAGACCCAGTACTTC
CASSLGDFPEETQYF
>TRBV9|TRBJ1-1|.|.
TGTGCCAGCAGCGTAGACACACGCAACACTGAAGCTTTCTTT
CASSVDTRNTEAFF
>TRBV18|TRBJ1-6|TRBD1|.
TGTGCCAGCTCACCAGGGACAGCTAATAATTCACCCCTCCACTTT
CASSPGTANNSPLHF
>TRBV5-8|TRBJ1-6|TRBD1|.
TGTGCCAGCAGCTTGGGGGACAGGGCGGATTCACCCCTCCACTTT
CASSLGDRADSPLHF
>TRBV5-1|TRBJ1-1|TRBD1|.
TGCGCCAGCAGCTTGAGGACAGGGGGGATTGTCACTGAAGCTTTCTTT
CASSLRTGGIVTEAFF